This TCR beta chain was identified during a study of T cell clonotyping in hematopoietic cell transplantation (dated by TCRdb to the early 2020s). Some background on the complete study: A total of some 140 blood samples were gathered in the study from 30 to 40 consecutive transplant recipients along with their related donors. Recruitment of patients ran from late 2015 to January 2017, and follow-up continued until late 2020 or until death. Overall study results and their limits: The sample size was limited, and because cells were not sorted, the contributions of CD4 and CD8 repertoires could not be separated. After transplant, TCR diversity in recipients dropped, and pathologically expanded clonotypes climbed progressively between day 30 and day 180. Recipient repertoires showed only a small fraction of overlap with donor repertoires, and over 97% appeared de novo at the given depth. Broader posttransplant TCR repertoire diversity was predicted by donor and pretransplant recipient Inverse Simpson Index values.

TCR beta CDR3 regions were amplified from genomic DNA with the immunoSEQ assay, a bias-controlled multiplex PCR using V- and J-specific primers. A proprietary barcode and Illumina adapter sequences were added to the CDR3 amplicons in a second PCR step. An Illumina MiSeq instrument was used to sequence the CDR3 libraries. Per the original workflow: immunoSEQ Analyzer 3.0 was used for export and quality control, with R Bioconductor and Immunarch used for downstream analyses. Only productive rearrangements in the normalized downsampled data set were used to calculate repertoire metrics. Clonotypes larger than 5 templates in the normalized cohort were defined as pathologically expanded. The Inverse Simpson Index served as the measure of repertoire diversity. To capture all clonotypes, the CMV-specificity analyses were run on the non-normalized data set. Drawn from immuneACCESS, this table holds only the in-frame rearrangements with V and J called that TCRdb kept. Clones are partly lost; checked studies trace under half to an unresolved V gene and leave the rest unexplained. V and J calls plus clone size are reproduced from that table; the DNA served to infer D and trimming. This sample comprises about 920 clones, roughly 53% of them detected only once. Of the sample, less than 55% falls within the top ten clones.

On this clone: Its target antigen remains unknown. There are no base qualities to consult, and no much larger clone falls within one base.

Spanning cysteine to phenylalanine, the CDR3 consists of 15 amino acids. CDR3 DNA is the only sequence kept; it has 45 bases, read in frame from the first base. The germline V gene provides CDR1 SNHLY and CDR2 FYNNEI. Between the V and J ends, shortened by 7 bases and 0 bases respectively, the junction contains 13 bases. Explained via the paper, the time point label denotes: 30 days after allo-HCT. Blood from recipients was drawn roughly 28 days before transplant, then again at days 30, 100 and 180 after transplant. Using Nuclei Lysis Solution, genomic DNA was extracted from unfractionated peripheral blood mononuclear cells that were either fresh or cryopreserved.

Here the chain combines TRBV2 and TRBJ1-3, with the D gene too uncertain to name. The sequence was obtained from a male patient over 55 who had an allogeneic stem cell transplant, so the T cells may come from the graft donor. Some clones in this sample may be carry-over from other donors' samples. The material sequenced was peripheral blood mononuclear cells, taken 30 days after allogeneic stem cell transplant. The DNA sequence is TGTGCCAGCAAGAACTACCCAGACTCTGGAAACACCATATATTTT. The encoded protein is CASKNYPDSGNTIYF.